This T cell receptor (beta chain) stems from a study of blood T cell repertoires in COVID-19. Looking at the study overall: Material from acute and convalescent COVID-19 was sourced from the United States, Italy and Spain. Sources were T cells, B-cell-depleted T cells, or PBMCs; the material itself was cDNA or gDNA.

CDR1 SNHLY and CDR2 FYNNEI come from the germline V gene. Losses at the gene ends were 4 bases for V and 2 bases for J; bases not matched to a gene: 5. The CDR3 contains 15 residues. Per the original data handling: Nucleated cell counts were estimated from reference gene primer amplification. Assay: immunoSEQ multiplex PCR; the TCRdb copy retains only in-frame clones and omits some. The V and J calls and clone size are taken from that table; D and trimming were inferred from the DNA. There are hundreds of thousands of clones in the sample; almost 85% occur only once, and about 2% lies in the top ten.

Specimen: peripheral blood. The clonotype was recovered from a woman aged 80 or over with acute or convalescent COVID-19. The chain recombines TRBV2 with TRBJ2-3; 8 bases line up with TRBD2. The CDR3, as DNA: TGTGCCAGCAGTGTAGCGGGACTAGACACAGATACGCAGTATTTT. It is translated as CASSVAGLDTDTQYF. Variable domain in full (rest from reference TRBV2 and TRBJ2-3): EPEVTQTPSHQVTQMGQEVILRCVPISNHLYFYWYRQILGQKVEFLVSFYNNEISEKSEIFDDQFSVERPDGSNFTLKIRSTKLEDSAMYFCASSVAGLDTDTQYFGPGTRLTVL.